One sample yielded the 5 T cell receptor beta chains listed below, sequenced in a study of technical replicates of blood from several donors. Using immunoSEQ multiplex PCR, the repertoire was profiled, and TCRdb retains in-frame clones only, with some absent. The data contain around 76,000 clones, more than 85% of them singletons. The sequencing input was T cells isolated from PBMCs. Every receptor here comes from a human donor in good health.

The rearrangement uses TRBV4-1 and TRBJ1-2; D is uncertain. The CDR3 is 16 residues long. Germline V CDR1 and CDR2: MGHRA, YSYEKL. The V gene lost 1 base and the J gene lost 1 base, with 13 bases spanning the gap. CDR3 coding DNA: TGCGCCAGCAGCCAAGCTGGCACTATAGATAACTATGGCTACACCTTC. Its translation: CASSQAGTIDNYGYTF.

This chain uses TRBV19 with TRBJ2-7, with TRBD2 as a possible D gene (5 bases). The CDR3 sequence is 15 residues long. CDR1 is LNHDA and CDR2 is SQIVND in the germline V gene (reference sequence). V lost 0 bases, J lost 6 bases, and 15 bases lay in between. CDR3 region: CASSIDQAGKLEQYF. CDR3 in DNA: TGTGCCAGTAGTATAGATCAGGCCGGGAAACTCGAGCAGTACTTC.

The V call is TRBV5-1, the J call TRBJ2-5, with a tentative D call TRBD1 (5 bases). The germline V gene encodes CDR1 SGHRS and CDR2 YFSETQ. Trimming took 2 bases from V and 1 from J, leaving 9 bases between them. CDR3 length equals 14 residues. This CDR3 is CASSFDSGQETQYF. The CDR3 nucleotides are TGCGCCAGCAGCTTTGACAGTGGCCAAGAGACCCAGTACTTC.

The chain couples TRBV4-1 to TRBJ2-1; the D gene is possibly TRBD2 (6 bases). Germline V gives CDR1 MGHRA, CDR2 YSYEKL. V gave up 3 bases and J gave up 0 bases, with 12 bases separating them. This CDR3 has 16 amino acids. Here the CDR3 reads CASSHDGSGSYNEQFF. Here the CDR3 DNA reads TGCGCCAGCAGCCATGACGGGAGCGGCTCCTACAATGAGCAGTTCTTC.

The rearrangement joins TRBV2 to TRBJ2-5, with D possibly matching TRBD1 (5 bases). Germline CDR1 reads SNHLY; CDR2 reads FYNNEI. The CDR3 runs to 14 residues. With 3 bases removed from V and 0 bases from J, the gap between germline ends came to 8 bases. This CDR3 is CASSEGPNQETQYF. Here the CDR3 DNA reads TGTGCCAGCAGTGAGGGGCCGAACCAAGAGACCCAGTACTTC.